This T cell receptor (beta chain) comes out of a study of cytomegalovirus exposure and HLA in healthy donors. Trimming removed 5 bases at V and 8 bases at J, with 9 bases between. Germline V gene sequence: CDR1 KGHSH, CDR2 LQKENI. The CDR3 runs to 11 residues. This clone was recorded a few times. PCR used 60 Vbeta primers and 13 Jbeta primers. Libraries were prepared by immunoSEQ multiplex PCR; TCRdb keeps only in-frame clonotypes and omits some of them. Here the sample spans under 200,000 clones, roughly 70% being singletons. The TCR was taken from a woman aged 25 to 45 in good health and CMV-seronegative. V usage is TRBV18 and J usage is TRBJ1-2; D uncertain. The sequenced sample consisted of PBMCs. The CDR3: CASSATGGYTF. DNA of the CDR3: TGTGCCAGCTCAGCTACGGGGGGCTACACCTTC.